This is a list of T cell receptor beta chains from one sample in a study of T cell responses to AZD1222 COVID-19 vaccine. TCRdb keeps only in-frame clones here, not all; method: immunoSEQ multiplex PCR. Of roughly 140,000 clones detected, around 90% appear once; the ten largest clones hold 5%. The material sequenced was peripheral blood, taken on day 0 of AZD1222 vaccination. These receptor sequences come from an adult in good health. CDR3s include the opening cysteine and the closing phenylalanine or tryptophan.

>TRBV3-1/TRBV3-2|18|TRBJ2-6
CASTSADRRYSGANVLTF
>TRBV6-2/TRBV6-3|14|TRBJ2-1
CASRPLAAGDEQFF
>TRBV29-1|12|TRBJ2-2
CSVERGTGELFF
>TRBV13|13|TRBJ1-1
CASSPTVNTEAFF
>TRBV6-5|15|TRBJ2-7
CASSCRDSNSYEQYF
>TRBV19|14|TRBJ2-7
CASSTRTGSYEQYF
>TRBV7-9|16|TRBJ2-7
CASSLGDRGFPYEQYF
>TRBV6-7|13|TRBJ1-5
CASSSQGNQPQHF
>TRBV7-3|15|TRBJ2-7
CASSFLAGGSYEQYF
>TRBV7-9|11|TRBJ1-2
CASSLRGGYTF
>TRBV7-2|18|TRBJ2-3
CASSLRGSGTGFTDTQYF
>TRBV19|14|TRBJ1-5
CASSIGDSNQPQHF
>TRBV5-1|15|TRBJ1-1
CASSPRQGVNTEAFF
>TRBV4-1|14|TRBJ2-3
CASSPTSASDTQYF
>TRBV7-9|12|TRBJ1-1
CASSLDSLEAFF
>TRBV5-5|14|TRBJ1-1
CASSWGPMNTEAFF